The 21 T cell receptor beta chains below were found in one sample sequenced in a study of T-cell reconstitution after alpha-beta-depleted transplantation in children. The TCRbeta library was prepared with unique molecular identifiers. TCRdb analysed the PCR reads with MiXCR anew, one entry per CDR3 protein. The data contain approximately 800,000 distinct CDR3 sequences, roughly 15% of them singletons. The sample was PBMCs, mostly from graft donor cells, taken 360 days after TCRalphabeta/CD19-depleted stem cell transplant. These receptors were obtained from a male patient aged 5 to 17 who had a stem cell transplant for acute lymphoblastic leukemia, so the T cells may come from the graft donor.

This clonotype occurred once. DNA of the CDR3: TGTGCCAGCAGTTTGAGGCCGTCCTATGGCTACACCTTC. It yields the protein CASSLRPSYGYTF. This chain links TRBV6-6 with TRBJ1-2, with no clear D. The CDR3 runs 13 residues. Trimming took off 4 bases at V and 4 bases at J, with 10 bases between the two ends. Germline V gene lookup returns CDR1 MNHNY and CDR2 SVGAGI (reference sequence).

V and J are TRBV7-9 and TRBJ2-1, with 8 bases that match TRBD1. This CDR3 is built from 14 residues. The germline V gene encodes CDR1 SEHNR and CDR2 FQNEAQ (reference sequence). V dropped 5 bases and J dropped 6; count of bases not matched to a gene: 6. The CDR3 coding sequence is TGTGCCAGCAGCGCCAGGACAGGGTCCAATGAGCAGTTCTTC. It translates to CASSARTGSNEQFF.

Ten or more counts support this clonotype. The V call is TRBV27, the J call TRBJ2-7, with 7 nucleotides matching TRBD1. There are 14 residues in the CDR3. J gave up 2 bases and V 3 bases, and 4 bases lay outside the gene matches. Germline assignment: CDR1 MNHEY and CDR2 SMNVEV (reference sequence). CDR3 region: CASSFGTEAYEQYF. The CDR3 DNA is TGTGCCAGCAGTTTTGGGACAGAAGCCTACGAGCAGTACTTC.

This chain joins TRBV7-6 and TRBJ2-7; D remains ambiguous. V was trimmed by 2 bases and J by 1 base, leaving 15 bases between them. This CDR3 spans 16 amino acids. CDR1 and CDR2 from the germline V gene are SGHVS and FNYEAQ. In DNA form, the CDR3 reads TGTGCCAGCAGCTTATTTTTTGGACCGCCTTCCTACGAGCAGTACTTC. This codes for CASSLFFGPPSYEQYF.

This chain joins TRBV5-1 and TRBJ1-3; tentatively, D is TRBD1 (5 bases). The CDR3 is made up of 16 amino acids. Germline V CDR1 and CDR2: SGHRS, YFSETQ. The germline V and J ends were trimmed by 0 bases and 3 bases, with 13 bases remaining between them. CDR3 loop: CASSLALRDGGNTIYF. As DNA, the CDR3 is TGCGCCAGCAGCTTGGCATTACGGGACGGTGGAAACACCATATATTTT.

V usage is TRBV29-1 and J usage is TRBJ2-2; D is ambiguous. Deletions cut 4 bases from V and 7 bases from J, with 10 bases between. CDR1 SQVTM and CDR2 ANQGSEA come from the germline V gene. The CDR3 extends over 12 amino acids. The CDR3 DNA follows: TGCAGCGTTGTTCGCGCGCACGGGGAGCTGTTTTTT. Its translation: CSVVRAHGELFF.

The chain employs TRBV7-9 and TRBJ2-1; 9 bases match TRBD2. CDR1 is SEHNR and CDR2 is FQNEAQ in the germline V gene (reference sequence). The trim removed 4 bases at V and 4 bases at J, leaving 8 bases unmatched. The CDR3 spans 16 residues. CDR3 amino acids: CASSSIAGALYNEQFF. The CDR3 DNA reads TGTGCCAGCAGCTCGATAGCGGGAGCGCTGTACAATGAGCAGTTCTTC.

V gene TRBV12-5 combines with J gene TRBJ1-5; maybe TRBD1 (5 bases). Germline loops: CDR1 LGHNT, CDR2 FRNRAP. CDR3 size: 15 residues. The ends were cut back, 7 bases at V and 6 bases at J, with 19 bases in the middle. The DNA for the CDR3 is TGTGCTAGTGCCTTGGGGCCAGGGCTTAGTCAGCCCCAGCATTTT. Translation gives CASALGPGLSQPQHF.

In this sample, this clonotype turned up a few times. The chain links TRBV5-1 to TRBJ2-7, with 10 bases matching TRBD2. V trimming: 0 bases; J trimming: 7 bases; junction bases outside the gene matches: 7. Germline-derived CDR1 and CDR2 are SGHRS and YFSETQ. This CDR3 contains 15 residues. The CDR3 DNA reads TGCGCCAGCAGCTTGGAGCTAGCGGGAGTTAGTGAGCAGTACTTC. Amino acid sequence: CASSLELAGVSEQYF. Filled out from reference TRBV5-1 and TRBJ2-7, the complete variable domain reads KAGVTQTPRYLIKTRGQQVTLSCSPISGHRSVSWYQQTPGQGLQFLFEYFSETQRNKGNFPGRFSGRQFSNSRSEMNVSTLELGDSALYLCASSLELAGVSEQYFGPGTRLTVT.

V and J are TRBV13 and TRBJ2-1; weak D call: TRBD2 (6 bases). Trimming took off 5 bases at V and 4 bases at J, with 15 bases between the two ends. The CDR3 loop spans 15 amino acids. Looked up from germline, CDR1 is PRHDT and CDR2 is FYEKMQ (reference sequence). In DNA, the CDR3 is TGTGCCAGCAGCCCTTCCGGAGGGCCTTACAATGAGCAGTTCTTC. This sequence encodes CASSPSGGPYNEQFF.

This clonotype has a count of ten or more. The chain couples TRBV5-1 to TRBJ2-7; TRBD2 matches 13 bases. The trim removed 0 bases at V and 7 bases at J, leaving 10 bases unmatched. The CDR3 has 17 amino acids. Germline loops: CDR1 SGHRS, CDR2 YFSETQ. CDR3 region: CASSLAALAGGPGEQYF. The CDR3 region has the DNA TGCGCCAGCAGCTTGGCTGCACTAGCGGGAGGGCCGGGGGAGCAGTACTTC.

This clonotype was counted between two and nine times. The chain combines TRBV18 with TRBJ2-2; tentatively, D is TRBD1 (5 bases). Trimming took 5 bases from V and 2 from J, leaving 12 bases between them. Germline V gene data show CDR1 as KGHSH and CDR2 as LQKENI. This CDR3 is built from 15 residues. The DNA of the CDR3 is TGTGCCAGCTCATCGACAGTCCCAAACACCGGGGAGCTGTTTTTT. It yields the protein CASSSTVPNTGELFF.

The chain joins TRBV10-3 to TRBJ2-5; 11 positions agree with TRBD2. Germline V gene lookup returns CDR1 ENHRY and CDR2 SYGVKD. There are 17 residues in the CDR3. V gave up 7 bases and J gave up 0 bases; unmatched junction bases: 10. DNA of the CDR3: TGTGCCATCAATGGGGCCCCGGGACTAGCGGACCAAGAGACCCAGTACTTC. This codes for CAINGAPGLADQETQYF.

V and J are TRBV5-1 and TRBJ1-2; possibly TRBD1 for D (5 bases). This CDR3 is built from 13 residues. V dropped 2 bases and J dropped 4 bases, with 9 bases sitting between them. Germline CDR1 SGHRS, CDR2 YFSETQ. CDR3 coding DNA: TGCGCCAGCAGCTTCGGGACTTCCTATGGCTACACCTTC. Translation gives CASSFGTSYGYTF.

This clonotype was seen more than once but under ten times. V is TRBV7-2 and J is TRBJ2-7; 12 nucleotides agree with TRBD1. The CDR3 spans 14 residues. Germline V gene data show CDR1 as SGHTA and CDR2 as FQGNSA. V shed 4 bases and J 10 bases; nucleotides not matched to a gene: 8. CDR3 sequence (DNA): TGTGCCAGCAGCTCTTCCGGGACAGGGGGCCGCCAGTACTTC. Its translation: CASSSSGTGGRQYF. Complete variable domain (other parts from reference TRBV7-2 and TRBJ2-7): GAGVSQSPSNKVTEKGKDVELRCDPISGHTALYWYRQSLGQGLEFLIYFQGNSAPDKSGLPSDRFSAERTGGSVSTLTIQRTQQEDSAVYLCASSSSGTGGRQYFGPGTRLTVT.

There are many counts of this clonotype. The CDR3 DNA reads TGTGCCAGCAGCTTGCGAACAGGGGGCGCGGATGAGCAGTTCTTC. This sequence encodes CASSLRTGGADEQFF. The chain combines TRBV5-6 with TRBJ2-1; 9 nucleotides agree with TRBD1. Losses at the gene ends were 1 base for V and 8 bases for J; bases not matched to a gene: 7. This CDR3 region has 15 residues. Looked up from germline, CDR1 is SGHDT and CDR2 is YYEEEE.

The chain links TRBV4-1 to TRBJ2-5; D gene ambiguous. V dropped 1 base and J dropped 2 bases, with 11 bases sitting between them. The CDR3 length is 15 residues. In germline, CDR1 is MGHRA, CDR2 YSYEKL. CDR3 loop: CASSQVISSQETQYF. The DNA of the CDR3 is TGCGCCAGCAGCCAAGTAATATCCTCACAAGAGACCCAGTACTTC.

In this sample, this clonotype turned up a few times. The CDR3 DNA sequence: TGTGCCAGCCGCTCTATGGGAGATACGCAGTATTTT. Translation: CASRSMGDTQYF. The chain carries TRBV6-5 and TRBJ2-3; D is unresolved. Trimming cost V 8 bases and J 5 bases, with 11 bases left between them. Germline V gene sequence: CDR1 MNHEY, CDR2 SVGAGI. CDR3 length: 12 amino acids.

This clonotype came up many times. The chain is built from TRBV7-7 and TRBJ2-1; 10 bases line up with TRBD1. The CDR3 is 14 amino acids. V dropped 3 bases and J dropped 8; count of bases not matched to a gene: 4. Germline V CDR1 and CDR2: SSHAT, FNYEAQ (reference sequence). The chain's CDR3 is CASSLGDRGHEQFF. The DNA for the CDR3 is TGTGCCAGCAGCTTGGGGGACAGGGGTCATGAGCAGTTCTTC.

CDR3: CAISESGTRNEQFF. The CDR3, as DNA: TGTGCCATCAGTGAGTCGGGCACGCGGAATGAGCAGTTCTTC. The J gene is TRBJ2-1, the V gene TRBV10-3, with D hard to call. Germline lookup yields CDR1 ENHRY and CDR2 SYGVKD. Trimming removed 0 bases from V and 7 bases from J, with 10 bases in between. The CDR3 extends over 14 amino acids.

J is TRBJ2-7 and V is TRBV7-9; 9 nucleotides line up with TRBD2. After removal of 4 bases from V and 7 bases from J, the junction contained 11 bases not matched to a gene. Germline V CDR1 and CDR2: SEHNR, FQNEAQ (reference sequence). The CDR3 is 15 residues long. Written as DNA, the CDR3 is TGTGCCAGCAGCTCGACTAGCGGCTTAGCTACGGAGCAGTACTTC. It encodes CASSSTSGLATEQYF.